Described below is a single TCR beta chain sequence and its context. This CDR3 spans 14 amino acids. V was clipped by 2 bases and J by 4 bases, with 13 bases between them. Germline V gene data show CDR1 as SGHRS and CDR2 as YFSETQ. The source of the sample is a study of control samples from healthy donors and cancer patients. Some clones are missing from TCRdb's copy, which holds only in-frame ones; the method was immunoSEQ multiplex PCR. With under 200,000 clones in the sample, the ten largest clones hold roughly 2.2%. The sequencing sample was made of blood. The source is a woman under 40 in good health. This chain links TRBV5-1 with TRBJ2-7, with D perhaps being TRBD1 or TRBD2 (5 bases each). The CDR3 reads CASSFLRGDYEQYF. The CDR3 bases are TGCGCCAGCAGCTTTCTTAGAGGGGATTACGAGCAGTACTTC. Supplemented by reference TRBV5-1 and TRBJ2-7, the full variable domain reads KAGVTQTPRYLIKTRGQQVTLSCSPISGHRSVSWYQQTPGQGLQFLFEYFSETQRNKGNFPGRFSGRQFSNSRSEMNVSTLELGDSALYLCASSFLRGDYEQYFGPGTRLTVT.